This passage covers 22 T cell receptor beta chains from one sample sequenced in a study of cytomegalovirus exposure and HLA in healthy donors. The PCR ran on 60 Vbeta and 13 Jbeta primers. Sequencing was performed with immunoSEQ multiplex PCR; in TCRdb, only in-frame clones are kept and a portion is missing. The sample consists of 180,000 or so clones, roughly 82% of them appearing once. Specimen: PBMCs. The receptors stem from a man aged 35 to 55 in good health and CMV-seronegative.

J is TRBJ1-2 and V is TRBV4-3, with a weak D call TRBD1 (6 bases). Germline V lookup: CDR1 LGHNA, CDR2 YSLEER. This CDR3 has 15 amino acids. V dropped 4 bases and J dropped 8 bases, with 20 bases sitting between them. For the CDR3, the DNA is TGCGCCAGCAGCCTATACGGACAGCGGTCGAGCGGCTACACCTTC. It codes for CASSLYGQRSSGYTF.

The chain employs TRBV6-1 and TRBJ1-2, with D perhaps matching TRBD1 (5 bases). This CDR3 region has 16 residues. V lost 1 base and J lost 4, with 16 bases in between. Germline V gene sequence: CDR1 MNHNS, CDR2 SASEGT. This chain's CDR3 is CASSEGIWGSAYGYTF. CDR3 sequence (DNA): TGTGCCAGCAGTGAAGGGATATGGGGCAGCGCCTATGGCTACACCTTC.

This chain uses TRBV15 with TRBJ2-3, with 8 positions matching TRBD1. The germline V gene has CDR1 LNHNV and CDR2 YYDKDF (reference sequence). The trim removed 5 bases at V and 1 base at J, leaving 2 bases unmatched. The CDR3 contains 14 residues. The CDR3 here is CATSPTGGTDTQYF. The CDR3 DNA is TGTGCCACCAGCCCGACAGGGGGCACAGATACGCAGTATTTT. The entire variable domain, with the rest obtained from reference TRBV15 and TRBJ2-3, is as follows: DAMVIQNPRYQVTQFGKPVTLSCSQTLNHNVMYWYQQKSSQAPKLLFHYYDKDFNNEADTPDNFQSRRPNTSFCFLDIRSPGLGDTAMYLCATSPTGGTDTQYFGPGTRLTVL.

The chain carries TRBV19 and TRBJ1-1; D uncertain. This CDR3 contains 13 residues. CDR1 and CDR2 (germline): LNHDA, SQIVND (reference sequence). Trimming took off 1 base at V and 0 bases at J, with 3 bases between the two ends. Written as DNA, the CDR3 is TGTGCCAGTAGTATAGCCTTGAACACTGAAGCTTTCTTT. Protein: CASSIALNTEAFF.

Regarding this clone: At one end, the junction sequence differs from germline, possibly due to a read error. This sequence joins TRBV29-1 and TRBJ1-1; D may be TRBD1 (5 bases). Germline loops: CDR1 SQVTM, CDR2 ANQGSEA. This CDR3 is 8 amino acids long. The CDR3 region is CSLGLYNF. The DNA of the CDR3 is TGCAGCCTGGGACTGTATAACTTT. The full variable domain, rest sourced from reference TRBV29-1 and TRBJ1-1, is SAVISQKPSRDICQRGTSLTIQCQVDSQVTMMFWYRQQPGQSLTLIATANQGSEATYESGFVIDKFPISRPNLTFSTLTVSNMSPEDSSIYLCSLGLYNFGQGTRLTVV.

The CDR3 bases are TGTGCCAGCTCCCCTCGACAGGGGGCCGACACTGAAGCTTTCTTT. This translates into CASSPRQGADTEAFF. This chain joins TRBV18 and TRBJ1-1, with 10 bases aligning to TRBD1. This CDR3 spans 15 amino acids. Germline V gene sequence: CDR1 KGHSH, CDR2 LQKENI. V lost 6 bases and J lost 3; bases outside the gene matches: 7.

The rearrangement joins TRBV2 to TRBJ1-2; weak D call: TRBD1 (6 bases). This CDR3 has 13 amino acids. Deletions cut 4 bases from V and 7 bases from J, with 13 bases between. Per germline, CDR1 SNHLY and CDR2 FYNNEI. CDR3 amino acids: CASSGTGRVGYTF. CDR3 sequence (DNA): TGTGCCAGCAGTGGAACAGGGAGGGTTGGCTACACCTTC.

CDR3 loop: CASSYSQRGRNNEQFF. CDR3 sequence (DNA): TGTGCCAGCAGTTACAGCCAGCGGGGCCGAAACAATGAGCAGTTCTTC. The chain uses TRBV6-5 and TRBJ2-1, with TRBD2 matching 7 bases. V gave up 2 bases and J gave up 5 bases; unmatched junction bases: 9. The CDR3 is made up of 16 amino acids. CDR1 and CDR2 from the germline V gene are MNHEY and SVGAGI.

This chain joins TRBV6-5 and TRBJ2-7; 7 bases match TRBD2. CDR1 MNHEY and CDR2 SVGAGI come from the germline V gene. The CDR3 totals 15 residues. The trim removed 0 bases at V and 5 bases at J, leaving 7 bases unmatched. This CDR3 is CASSYSAGARNEQYF. The CDR3 bases are TGTGCCAGCAGTTACTCTGCGGGAGCGAGGAACGAGCAGTACTTC.

This clone was picked up a small number of times. The chain recombines TRBV7-2 with TRBJ2-3; TRBD1 is a possible D gene (6 bases). The CDR3 runs 15 residues. In germline, CDR1 is SGHTA, CDR2 FQGNSA. The V gene lost 4 bases and the J gene lost 5 bases, with 16 bases spanning the gap. The CDR3 protein is CASSSGDTKRDTQYF. The CDR3 bases are TGTGCCAGCAGCTCAGGGGACACCAAAAGAGATACGCAGTATTTT. The full variable domain, in which reference TRBV7-2 and TRBJ2-3 provide the parts outside the CDR3, is GAGVSQSPSNKVTEKGKDVELRCDPISGHTALYWYRQSLGQGLEFLIYFQGNSAPDKSGLPSDRFSAERTGGSVSTLTIQRTQQEDSAVYLCASSSGDTKRDTQYFGPGTRLTVL.

The chain is built from TRBV11-1 and TRBJ2-5, with 14 bases aligning to TRBD2. The V segment lost 7 bases and the J segment 5 bases; nucleotides outside the gene matches: 18. Germline V gene data show CDR1 as SGHAT and CDR2 as FQDESV (reference sequence). There are 19 residues in the CDR3. CDR3 DNA sequence: TGTGCCAGCACCAGACCGGGACTAGCGGGGGAACGGAGGGGGGAGACCCAGTACTTC. This codes for CASTRPGLAGERRGETQYF.

This chain connects TRBV18 to TRBJ1-5; a weak D match, TRBD1 (6 bases). Deletions cut 4 bases from V and 3 bases from J, with 10 bases between. The CDR3 covers 14 residues. Germline V gene data show CDR1 as KGHSH and CDR2 as LQKENI. In DNA form, the CDR3 reads TGTGCCAGCTCACGGGGACAAGTCAATCAGCCCCAGCATTTT. Protein: CASSRGQVNQPQHF.

The chain has TRBV10-2 and TRBJ1-1, with D perhaps TRBD1 (6 bases). The germline V and J ends were trimmed by 5 bases and 5 bases, with 15 bases remaining between them. The length of the CDR3 is 14 residues. Germline CDR1 is WSHSY and CDR2 is SAAADI. The CDR3 DNA follows: TGCGCCAGCAGTACCGGGACATCCGCGACTGAAGCTTTCTTT. The encoded protein is CASSTGTSATEAFF.

The rearrangement links TRBV27 to TRBJ2-6; D is perhaps TRBD1 (5 bases). Trimming pared 6 bases from V and 4 bases from J, leaving 10 bases between. Germline V gene data show CDR1 as MNHEY and CDR2 as SMNVEV (reference sequence). The CDR3 length is 14 residues. This CDR3 is CASRVNRGANVLTF. The CDR3, as DNA: TGTGCCAGCAGGGTAAACAGGGGGGCCAACGTCCTGACTTTC.

This clone was picked up a small number of times. This sample also contains other DNA sequences that code for the same CDR3. This rearrangement joins TRBV7-2 to TRBJ2-7; perhaps TRBD1 as D (6 bases). Germline CDR1 is SGHTA and CDR2 is FQGNSA. This CDR3 spans 14 amino acids. V dropped 5 bases and J dropped 2 bases, with 13 bases sitting between them. This CDR3 reads CASSQSRGPYEQYF. The CDR3 DNA is TGTGCCAGCAGCCAAAGCAGGGGACCCTACGAGCAGTACTTC.

The V and J genes are TRBV11-2 and TRBJ2-1; no firm D call. Trimming left V 5 bases short and J 6 bases short, with 5 bases between. In germline, CDR1 is SGHAT, CDR2 FQNNGV. The CDR3 has 11 amino acids. For the CDR3, the DNA is TGTGCCAGCAGCCTACTCAATGAGCAGTTCTTC. Protein product: CASSLLNEQFF.

Worth noting for this clone: An end of the junction does not agree with germline; a read error may underlie this. This chain connects TRBV5-4 to TRBJ2-3; TRBD2 aligns across 7 bases. Germline CDR1 is SGHNT and CDR2 is YYREEE (reference sequence). This CDR3 contains 17 residues. The CDR3 DNA reads TGTGCCAGCAGTTTGGGCCCGGGGGGACCTGCCGGAGATACGCAGTATTTT. Encoded protein: CASSLGPGGPAGDTQYF. The full variable domain, its missing parts supplied by reference TRBV5-4 and TRBJ2-3, is ETGVTQSPTHLIKTRGQQVTLRCSSQSGHNTVSWYQQALGQGPQFIFQYYREEENGRGNFPPRFSGLQFPNYSSELNVNALELDDSALYLCASSLGPGGPAGDTQYFGPGTRLTVL.

The chain recombines TRBV28 with TRBJ1-2; D gene ambiguous. With 5 bases removed from V and 8 bases from J, the gap between germline ends came to 9 bases. Germline values: CDR1 MDHEN, CDR2 SYDVKM. This CDR3 has 11 amino acids. CDR3 in DNA: TGTGCCAGCAGTGACTCGGAAGGCTACACCTTC. Translating it yields CASSDSEGYTF.

The chain combines TRBV28 with TRBJ1-2; perhaps TRBD1 as D (5 bases). Germline CDR1 is MDHEN and CDR2 is SYDVKM. Trimming took off 5 bases at V and 2 bases at J, with 12 bases between the two ends. CDR3 length: 14 residues. The CDR3 DNA reads TGTGCCAGCAGTACCGGGGGGGGAAACTATGGCTACACCTTC. Translated: CASSTGGGNYGYTF.

This clone was observed a single time. The chain recombines TRBV7-9 with TRBJ1-4; TRBD1 aligns across 8 bases. The CDR3 runs 14 residues. The germline CDR1 and CDR2 sequences are SEHNR and FQNEAQ (reference sequence). The V gene end was trimmed by 4 bases and the J gene end by 11 bases; junction bases not matched to a gene: 9. The DNA for the CDR3 is TGTGCCAGCAGCTCCTTCCCGGGACAGGATAAACTGTTTTTT. Translation gives CASSSFPGQDKLFF.

This clone appeared a single time. V usage is TRBV5-5 and J usage is TRBJ2-3; 7 positions match TRBD1. V dropped 3 bases and J dropped 1; count of bases not matched to a gene: 14. The length of the CDR3 is 18 residues. Germline CDR1 SGHKS, CDR2 YYEKEE (reference sequence). The CDR3 is CASSSIVRTGAGTDTQYF. Here the CDR3 DNA reads TGTGCCAGCAGCTCGATAGTACGTACAGGGGCGGGCACAGATACGCAGTATTTT.

This clone was counted a single time. The V gene is TRBV14, the J gene TRBJ2-7; a weak D match, TRBD2 (6 bases). The CDR3 extends over 16 amino acids. Per the germline V gene, CDR1 is SGHDN and CDR2 is FVKESK. V was trimmed by 4 bases and J by 1 base, leaving 17 bases between them. CDR3 sequence reads: CASSRVGGAGSYEQYF. The CDR3 coding sequence is TGTGCCAGCAGCCGGGTCGGGGGAGCGGGTTCCTACGAGCAGTACTTC.